This TCR beta chain was sequenced in a study of blood T cell repertoires in COVID-19. Overall study: From the United States, Italy and Spain came samples of acute and convalescent COVID-19. T cells, B-cell-depleted T cells, or PBMCs supplied cDNA or gDNA.

Germline assignment: CDR1 SGHNT and CDR2 YYREEE (reference sequence). The CDR3 loop spans 14 amino acids. Trimming at V came to 6 bases and at J to 2 bases, leaving 7 bases not matched to a gene. In the source study's methods: Researchers report that nucleated cell counts were estimated from reference gene primer amplification. Produced via immunoSEQ multiplex PCR; TCRdb's table is partial and in-frame only. The D gene and trimming were derived from the DNA, and the V and J assignments and clone size from that table. The sample records over 150,000 clones, approximately 87% being singletons. This receptor was taken from a man between 65 and 80 years old with active or convalescent COVID-19. The V and J genes are TRBV5-4 and TRBJ1-2; 7 bases line up with TRBD1. The sequenced material came from peripheral blood. The CDR3 nucleotides are TGTGCCAGCACCCAGACAGGGTACAACTATGGCTACACCTTC. Translating gives CASTQTGYNYGYTF.